The sequence of this TCR beta chain was determined in a study of T cell repertoires in cytomegalovirus infection. Study-wide context: Recently identified HLA-C-restricted and well-studied HLA-B-restricted CMV epitopes were used. Public TCR beta signatures marked donors with CMV infection and the matching HLA.

Germline CDR1 is LNHNV and CDR2 is YYDKDF (reference sequence). V shed 0 bases and J shed 2 bases, with 5 bases lying between them. The CDR3 sequence is 13 residues long. TCRdb itself ran the reads through MiXCR, one entry per CDR3 protein. The data hold some 900,000 distinct CDR3 sequences, with around a third observed a single time. Regarding the study as a whole: Dominating the ex vivo response were HLA-C-restricted CMV-specific TCR beta clonotypes. Adding up the frequency of public TCR beta families identified people who carried CMV plus the relevant HLA.

This clonotype occurred a few times. Its antigen is unidentified. This receptor was identified in a human donor in good health (CMV status not recorded). Some clones in this sample may be carry-over from other donors' samples. Sequences were derived from cultured CD8+ T cells from PBMCs, sampled from culture after CMV antigen stimulation. The gene calls are TRBV15 and TRBJ2-7; no definite D call. CDR3 loop: CATSRDIAYEQYF. The CDR3 coding sequence is TGTGCCACCAGCAGAGATATAGCCTACGAGCAGTACTTC.